Listed below are T cell receptor beta chains from one sample, sequenced in a study of cytomegalovirus exposure and HLA in healthy donors. Here immunoSEQ multiplex PCR was the method, and the copy in TCRdb shows in-frame clones only, minus some. The sample gives more than 95,000 clones, more than 9.5% of which show up once; around 15% is in the top ten. The specimen was PBMCs. These receptor sequences come from a man aged 40-55 years in good health and CMV-seropositive. CDR3s include the opening cysteine and the closing phenylalanine or tryptophan. Only some rows state a clone size, as once, few, many or a class for expanded clones.

v_call	clone_size	cdr3_aa
TRBV28	few	CASSLVTGEAFF
TRBV6-5	-	CASSYSNWPGYTF
TRBV7-8	few	CASSPAGSEGYNEQFF
TRBV9	-	CASSVEGGSGETQYF
TRBV5-4	few	CASSPDSVPEAFF
TRBV18	-	CASSLSDLANTGELFF
TRBV4-1	-	CASSPLSGNTIYF
TRBV28	-	CASSLGDRVNQPQHF
TRBV2	-	CASSERLAANPTAYNEQFF
TRBV25-1	-	CASSGQGTPTDTQYF
TRBV7-7	-	CASSSQFSGETQYF
TRBV2	many	CASSETDSNQPQHF
TRBV7-2	-	CASSLAARRDYNEQFF
TRBV7-3	few	CAGSSGDTGELFF
TRBV5-1	-	CASSFPDSQETQYF
TRBV14	few	CASSQAGLAVETQYF
TRBV6-4	few	CASSVERGSTDTQYF
TRBV7-9	-	CASSFGDQPQHF
TRBV7-2	-	CASSSRPLAGGPRRQFF
TRBV5-1	-	CASSLEARGTDTQYF
TRBV15	-	CATSRERGSDTDTQYF
TRBV27	few	CASSLPGLGGTDTQYF
TRBV28	few	CASSLSPQGLGQPQHF
TRBV9	few	CASSAGGRGLQETQYF
TRBV11-2	-	CASSKGQARGTEAFF